This TCR beta chain stems from a study of T-cell memory formation after mild COVID-19 (dated by TCRdb to about 2021). The study in broad terms: TCR sequence clusters from the two donors were largely donor specific. The cohort was made up of two young adult volunteers, one female and one male, who were previously healthy. T-cell clones expanding and contracting after mild COVID-19 in a couple of donors were tracked by longitudinal TCRalpha and TCRbeta repertoire sequencing.

The instrument was an Illumina NovaSeq 6000. Using 5'RACE with constant-segment primers, TCRalpha and TCRbeta cDNA libraries were constructed, with sample barcodes and unique molecular identifiers added in the process. RNA was extracted from every sample with Trizol reagent. The libraries were amplified in two PCR steps, and the second step added a second sample barcode and Illumina TruSeq adapters. Libraries were sequenced on an Illumina NovaSeq with 2 x 150 bp paired-end reads. The published analysis was carried out like this. Reads were demultiplexed and collapsed into UMI-guided consensus sequences with migec v1.2.7. Using mixcr v2.1.11, UMI consensuses were aligned to TRA and TRB V and J templates and then assembled into clonotypes. Clonotypes were classified as expanded or contracted when called significant by both edgeR and NoisET, with noise models trained on biological replicates. edgeR calls used a false discovery rate-adjusted p below 0.01 and a log2 fold-change threshold of 1. As an exploratory analysis of dynamics, max-normalized trajectories of the 1000 most abundant clonotypes were examined by PCA with hierarchical clustering. Each responding clone was given a CD4 or CD8 phenotype based on the CD4+ and CD8+ repertoires, which had been sequenced separately. Starting from the raw public reads, TCRdb applied fastp trimming at Q25, assembled clones with MiXCR and retained in-frame beta chains. Rows matching on CDR3 protein sequence are summarized as one entry with the most common DNA and genes. The V and J calls come from TCRdb's annotation, not from the publication. The sample table records 290,000 or so distinct CDR3 sequences; approximately 19% of these occur just once. The ten largest clones represent around 20% of the sample.

From the germline V gene, CDR1 is SGDLS and CDR2 is YYNGEE. The CDR3, from cysteine to phenylalanine, totals 16 residues. Left in the record is the CDR3 DNA by itself, 48 bases read in frame from the first base. Ends trimmed: V by 3 bases, J by 5 bases; bases unmatched to a gene: 3. In the case of this clonotype: Its specific antigen is unknown. No qualities accompany the bases; no much larger clone lies one base away.

The research as a whole found: Whether the second-wave clones peaking on day 37 were SARS-CoV-2 specific was not confirmed. The study included only a couple of mild cases, and larger cohorts that include severe cases with pre-infection samples were judged to be necessary. From day 15 to 85, contracting clones showed balanced CD4/CD8 phenotypes, whereas a second wave of clones that expanded from day 15 to 37 leaned towards CD4+. Some responding clones were found in pre-infection memory, which suggests that pre-existing cross-reactive memory T cells took part in the SARS-CoV-2 response. Contracting CD4+ clones appeared mostly in the CM and EM memory subsets, whereas CD8+ clones were enriched in EMRA.

Ficoll-Paque density gradient centrifugation was the method used to isolate PBMCs. This TCR derives from a man aged 18 to 35 who had mild COVID-19 (a few samples of this study predate the infection). The sample titles of this study are shuffled in the database, so cell type and time point are left out; the donor was told from shared clones. The sequenced material came from PBMCs or a T cell subset sorted from them (not recorded which). Here the chain combines TRBV9 and TRBJ2-1, and TRBD2 matches 15 of the central bases. The CDR3 sequence is CASSAGLAGGNNEQFF. The nucleotide sequence reads TGTGCCAGCAGCGCCGGACTAGCGGGGGGGAACAATGAGCAGTTCTTC.